The present entry profiles one TCR beta chain with its context. Antigen unknown. This sample is drawn from a study of blood T cells in healthy people across ages. Study-wide results and limits: A roughly linear age-dependent decrease characterized TCR beta diversity per million T cells. Reliance upon unsorted PBMCs precluded definitive naive versus antigen-experienced comparison. Higher naive T cell percentage went strongly together with higher TCR beta diversity.

Through a sample-barcoded 5' primer and a J-beta primer mix, a second PCR was run for 7 to 11 cycles. The yield of each sample was at least 3 million CDR3-containing paired-end reads. A single record per CDR3 protein comes from TCRdb applying MiXCR to the 5' RACE reads. The sample holds about 970,000 distinct CDR3 sequences, 51% seen once. Germline-derived CDR1 and CDR2 are MDHEN and SYDVKM. The junction had 10 bases not matched to a gene; V was cut back by 5 bases and J by 4 bases. The CDR3 sequence is 16 residues long. The sample comprised blood. This receptor was identified in a woman aged 55-69 years in good health. This sequence joins TRBV28 and TRBJ2-3; 9 bases align to TRBD1. The CDR3 protein is CASSVSGQGLADTQYF. The CDR3 DNA reads TGTGCCAGCAGTGTATCGGGACAGGGTTTGGCAGATACGCAGTATTTT.